Included here is one TCR beta chain sequence, with context. Its cognate antigen is unknown. The CDR3 spans 14 residues. The germline V gene has CDR1 DFQATT and CDR2 SNEGSKA (reference sequence). V shed 1 base and J 2 bases; nucleotides not matched to a gene: 5. TCRdb re-analysed the reads in MiXCR, keeping a single row per CDR3 protein. The table records around 15,000 distinct CDR3 sequences, roughly a fifth of them present only once. The sample belongs to a study of liver allograft versus peripheral blood T cells. Study-level background: The authors compared T cell receptor repertoires in transplanted livers with recipients' peripheral blood repertoires. Study results and limitations: Reportedly, the T cell receptor repertoires present inside liver allografts differed from those in peripheral blood.

The receptor was derived from a human patient who had a liver transplant. Some of these T cells may belong to the graft donor. The chain couples TRBV20-1 to TRBJ2-7; 7 bases match TRBD1. CDR3 in DNA: TGCAGTGCTAGAGGGACAGGATTCCCCTACGAGCAGTACTTC. Encoded protein: CSARGTGFPYEQYF.